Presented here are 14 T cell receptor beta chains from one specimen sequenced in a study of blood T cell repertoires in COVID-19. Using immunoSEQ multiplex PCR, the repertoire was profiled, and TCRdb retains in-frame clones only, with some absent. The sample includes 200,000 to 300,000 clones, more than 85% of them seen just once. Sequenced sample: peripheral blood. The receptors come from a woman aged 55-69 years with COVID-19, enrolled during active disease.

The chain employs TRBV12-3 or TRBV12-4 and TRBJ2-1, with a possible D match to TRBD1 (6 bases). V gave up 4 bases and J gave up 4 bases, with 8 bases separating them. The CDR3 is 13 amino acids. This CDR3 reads CASSYREYNEQFF. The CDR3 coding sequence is TGTGCCAGCAGTTACAGGGAGTACAATGAGCAGTTCTTC.

This chain's CDR3 is CASSPSRDTQYF. For the CDR3, the DNA is TGTGCCAGCAGCCCCTCCAGGGATACGCAGTATTTT. V and J are TRBV7-6 and TRBJ2-3; D is unresolved. Germline V gene lookup returns CDR1 SGHVS and CDR2 FNYEAQ. The CDR3 extends over 12 amino acids. Trimming cost V 5 bases and J 6 bases, with 9 bases left between them.

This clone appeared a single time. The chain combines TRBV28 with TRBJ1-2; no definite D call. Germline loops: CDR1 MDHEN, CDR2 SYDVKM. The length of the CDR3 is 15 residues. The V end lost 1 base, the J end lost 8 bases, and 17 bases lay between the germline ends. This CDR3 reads CASSLYPLAGVGYTF. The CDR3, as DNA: TGTGCCAGCAGTTTATACCCCCTCGCCGGGGTCGGCTACACCTTC.

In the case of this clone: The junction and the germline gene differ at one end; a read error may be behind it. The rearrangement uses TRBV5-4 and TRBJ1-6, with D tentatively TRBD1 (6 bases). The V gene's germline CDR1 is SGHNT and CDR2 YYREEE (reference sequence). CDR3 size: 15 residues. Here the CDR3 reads CASSLGGLGNSPLHF. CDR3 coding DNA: TGTGCCAGCAGTTTGGGGGGGCTAGGTAATTCACCCCTCCACTTT.

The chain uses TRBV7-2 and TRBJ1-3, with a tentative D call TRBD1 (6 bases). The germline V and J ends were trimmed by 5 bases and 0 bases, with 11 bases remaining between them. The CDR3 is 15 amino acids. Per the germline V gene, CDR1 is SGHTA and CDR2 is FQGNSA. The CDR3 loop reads CASSPDSSSGNTIYF. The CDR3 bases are TGTGCCAGCAGCCCGGACAGCAGCTCTGGAAACACCATATATTTT.

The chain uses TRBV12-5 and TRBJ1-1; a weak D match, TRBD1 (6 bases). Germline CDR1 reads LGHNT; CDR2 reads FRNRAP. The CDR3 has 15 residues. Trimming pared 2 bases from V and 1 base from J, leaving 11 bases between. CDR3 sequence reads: CASGLTGHRNTEAFF. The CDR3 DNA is TGTGCTAGTGGTTTGACGGGACATAGGAACACTGAAGCTTTCTTT.

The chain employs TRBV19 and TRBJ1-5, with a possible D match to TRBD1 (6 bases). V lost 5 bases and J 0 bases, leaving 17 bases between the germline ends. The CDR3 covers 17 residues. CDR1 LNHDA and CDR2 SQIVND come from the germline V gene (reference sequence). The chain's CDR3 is CASSPTGMRYSNQPQHF. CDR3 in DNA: TGTGCCAGTAGTCCCACAGGGATGAGGTATAGCAATCAGCCCCAGCATTTT. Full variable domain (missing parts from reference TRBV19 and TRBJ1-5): DGGITQSPKYLFRKEGQNVTLSCEQNLNHDAMYWYRQDPGQGLRLIYYSQIVNDFQKGDIAEGYSVSREKKESFPLTVTSAQKNPTAFYLCASSPTGMRYSNQPQHFGDGTRLSIL.

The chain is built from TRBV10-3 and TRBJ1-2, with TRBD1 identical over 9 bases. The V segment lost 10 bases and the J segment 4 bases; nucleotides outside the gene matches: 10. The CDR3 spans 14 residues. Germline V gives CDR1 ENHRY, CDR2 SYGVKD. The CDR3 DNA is TGTGCCACCGCCGGGACAGGGACCTTCTATGGCTACACCTTC. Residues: CATAGTGTFYGYTF.

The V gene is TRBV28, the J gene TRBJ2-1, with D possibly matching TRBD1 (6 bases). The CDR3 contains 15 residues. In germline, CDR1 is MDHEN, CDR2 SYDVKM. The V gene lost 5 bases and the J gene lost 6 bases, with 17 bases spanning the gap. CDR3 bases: TGTGCCAGCAGTCATCACCGAGACAGGACCAATGAGCAGTTCTTC. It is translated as CASSHHRDRTNEQFF. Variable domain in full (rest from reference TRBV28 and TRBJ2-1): DVKVTQSSRYLVKRTGEKVFLECVQDMDHENMFWYRQDPGLGLRLIYFSYDVKMKEKGDIPEGYSVSREKKERFSLILESASTNQTSMYLCASSHHRDRTNEQFFGPGTRLTVL.

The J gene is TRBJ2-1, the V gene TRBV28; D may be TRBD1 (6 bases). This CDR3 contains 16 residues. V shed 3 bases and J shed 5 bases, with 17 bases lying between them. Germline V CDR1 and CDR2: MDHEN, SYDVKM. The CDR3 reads CASSFPGAKSNNEQFF. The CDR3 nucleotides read TGTGCCAGCAGTTTCCCAGGGGCCAAATCGAACAATGAGCAGTTCTTC.

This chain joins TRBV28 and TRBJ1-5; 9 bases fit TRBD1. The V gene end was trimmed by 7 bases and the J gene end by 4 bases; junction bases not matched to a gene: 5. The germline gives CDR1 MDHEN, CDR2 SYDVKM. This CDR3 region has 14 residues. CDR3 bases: TGTGCCAGCAAGCCACAGGGGGCTAATCAGCCCCAGCATTTT. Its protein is CASKPQGANQPQHF.

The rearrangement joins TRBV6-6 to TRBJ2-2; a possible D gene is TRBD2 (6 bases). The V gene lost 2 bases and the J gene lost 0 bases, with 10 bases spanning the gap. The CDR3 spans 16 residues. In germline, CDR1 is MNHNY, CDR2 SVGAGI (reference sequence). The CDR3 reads CASSYDGTANTGELFF. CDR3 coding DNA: TGTGCCAGCAGTTACGACGGGACTGCGAACACCGGGGAGCTGTTTTTT.

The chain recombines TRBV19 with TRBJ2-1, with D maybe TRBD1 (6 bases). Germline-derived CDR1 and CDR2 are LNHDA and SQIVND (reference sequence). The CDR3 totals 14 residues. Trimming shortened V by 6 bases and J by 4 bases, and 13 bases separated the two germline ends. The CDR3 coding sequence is TGTGCCAGTAGCTACTCACAGGGTTACAATGAGCAGTTCTTC. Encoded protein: CASSYSQGYNEQFF.

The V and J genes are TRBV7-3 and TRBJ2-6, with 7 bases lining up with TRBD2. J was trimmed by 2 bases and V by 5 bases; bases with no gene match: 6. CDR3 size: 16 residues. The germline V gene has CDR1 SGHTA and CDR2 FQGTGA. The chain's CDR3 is CASSPGEGTGANVLTF. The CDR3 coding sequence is TGTGCCAGCAGCCCTGGGGAGGGGACTGGGGCCAACGTCCTGACTTTC.